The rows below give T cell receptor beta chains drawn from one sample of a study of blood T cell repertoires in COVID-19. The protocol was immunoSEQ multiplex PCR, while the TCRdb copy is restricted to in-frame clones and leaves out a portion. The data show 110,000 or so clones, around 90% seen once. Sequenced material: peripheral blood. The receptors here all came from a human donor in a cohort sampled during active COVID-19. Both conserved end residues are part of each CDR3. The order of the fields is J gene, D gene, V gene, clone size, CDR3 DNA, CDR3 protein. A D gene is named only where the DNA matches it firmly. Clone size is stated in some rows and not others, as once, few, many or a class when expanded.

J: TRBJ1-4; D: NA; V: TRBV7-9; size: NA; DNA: TGTGCCAGCAGCCCCCCGTATAGGGGAAGGAGGGATGAAAAACTGTTTTTT; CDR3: CASSPPYRGRRDEKLFF
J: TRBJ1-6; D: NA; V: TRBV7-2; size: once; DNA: TGTGCCAGCAGCTTACTAGGAAATCAACATAATTCACCCCTCCACTTT; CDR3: CASSLLGNQHNSPLHF
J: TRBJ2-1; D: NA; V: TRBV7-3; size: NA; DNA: TGTGCCAGCAGCTTACAGGGTACCTACAATGAGCAGTTCTTC; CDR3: CASSLQGTYNEQFF
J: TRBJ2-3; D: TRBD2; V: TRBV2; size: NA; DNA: TGTGCCAGCAGGAGACTAGCGGGGGGGCTCTTGGGTACGCAGTATTTT; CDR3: CASRRLAGGLLGTQYF
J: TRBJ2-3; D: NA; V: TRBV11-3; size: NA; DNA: TGTGCCAGCAGCTTAGGAGTGGGGGCGGGCACAGATACGCAGTATTTT; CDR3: CASSLGVGAGTDTQYF
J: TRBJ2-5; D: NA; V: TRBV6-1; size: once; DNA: TGTGCCAGCAGTGACGGAGCTCTAGGGGGGGTAAAAGAGACCCAGTACTTC; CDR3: CASSDGALGGVKETQYF
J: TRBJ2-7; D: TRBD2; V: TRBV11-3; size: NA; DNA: TGTGCCAGCACCCTCTCCGGGACTAGCCCTAACCCGCAGTACTTC; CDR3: CASTLSGTSPNPQYF
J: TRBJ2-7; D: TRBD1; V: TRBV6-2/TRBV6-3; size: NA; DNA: TGTGCCAGCAGTTCACCGGACAGGGGCTACGAGCAGTACTTC; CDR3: CASSSPDRGYEQYF
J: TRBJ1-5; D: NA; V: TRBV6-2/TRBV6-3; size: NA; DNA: TGTGCCAGCAGTTACGGGACAATCAAGATCCCGAACCAGCCCCAGCATTTT; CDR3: CASSYGTIKIPNQPQHF
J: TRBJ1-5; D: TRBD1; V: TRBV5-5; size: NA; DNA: TGTGCCAGCAACTCGTTTGGGACAGGCAATCAGCCCCAGCATTTT; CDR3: CASNSFGTGNQPQHF
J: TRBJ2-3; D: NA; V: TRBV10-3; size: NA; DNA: TGTGCCATCAGTGAAAGGGGGGGGGCAGATACGCAGTATTTT; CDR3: CAISERGGADTQYF
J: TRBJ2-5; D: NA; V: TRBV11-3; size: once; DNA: TGTGCCAGCAGCTTAGGACGGGCTCGGGATACCCAGTACTTC; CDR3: CASSLGRARDTQYF
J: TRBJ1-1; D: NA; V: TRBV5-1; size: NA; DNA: TGCGCCAGTAATAATCCAGGGGATGGCACTGAAGCTTTCTTT; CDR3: CASNNPGDGTEAFF
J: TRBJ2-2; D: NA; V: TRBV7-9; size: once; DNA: TGTGCCAGCAGCTTAGTGGCCAACACCGGGGAGCTGTTTTTT; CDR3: CASSLVANTGELFF
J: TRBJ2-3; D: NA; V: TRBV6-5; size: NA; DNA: TGTGCCAGCAGTTATGGGAAGGGGAGCACAGATACGCAGTATTTT; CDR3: CASSYGKGSTDTQYF
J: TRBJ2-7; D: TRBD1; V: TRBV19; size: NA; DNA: TGTGCCAGTAGTATAGAACAGGGGGGAACCTACGAGCAGTACTTC; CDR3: CASSIEQGGTYEQYF
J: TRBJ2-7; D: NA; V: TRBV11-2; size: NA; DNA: TGTGCCAGCAGCTTAGAGGGCCCGGCTTACGAGCAGTACTTC; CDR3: CASSLEGPAYEQYF
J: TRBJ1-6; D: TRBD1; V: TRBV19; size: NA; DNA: TGTGCCAGTACCCAACAGGGGTATAATTCACCCCTCCACTTT; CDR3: CASTQQGYNSPLHF
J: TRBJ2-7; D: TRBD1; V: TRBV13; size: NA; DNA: TGTGCCAGCAGCCCCCGCCGACAGGGGAGGCACGAGCAGTACTTC; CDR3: CASSPRRQGRHEQYF
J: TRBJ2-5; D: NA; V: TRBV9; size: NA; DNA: TGTGCCAGCAGCCCAGGGCCCCAGAAAGAGACCCAGTACTTC; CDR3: CASSPGPQKETQYF
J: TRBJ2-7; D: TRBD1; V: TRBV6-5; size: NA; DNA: TGTGCCAGCCGCGGGACAGGGGAGTACGAGCAGTACTTC; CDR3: CASRGTGEYEQYF
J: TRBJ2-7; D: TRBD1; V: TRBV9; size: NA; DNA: TGTGCCAGCAGCTCCGGGACAGGGAGCTACGAGCAGTACTTC; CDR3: CASSSGTGSYEQYF
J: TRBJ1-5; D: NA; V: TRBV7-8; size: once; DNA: TGTGCCAGCAGCTTCGACCGACAGCCAAATCAGCCCCAGCATTTT; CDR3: CASSFDRQPNQPQHF
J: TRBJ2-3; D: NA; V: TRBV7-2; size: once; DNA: TGTGCCAGCAGCTTAGTAGTTGGAGTTACGGGACTCCCGCAGTATTTT; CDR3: CASSLVVGVTGLPQYF
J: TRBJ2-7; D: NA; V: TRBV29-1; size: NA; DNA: TGCAGCGCCTGTGACTTCTACGAGCAGTACTTC; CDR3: CSACDFYEQYF
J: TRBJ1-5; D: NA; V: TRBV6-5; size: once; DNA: TGTGCCAGCAGTTCGCGTCGGGGGGGAGGCAATCAGCCCCAGCATTTT; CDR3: CASSSRRGGGNQPQHF
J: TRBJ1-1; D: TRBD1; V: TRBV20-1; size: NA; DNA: TGCAGTGCTAGTACGGGGACAGGGGGCGCCCGGGCTTTCTTT; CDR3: CSASTGTGGARAFF
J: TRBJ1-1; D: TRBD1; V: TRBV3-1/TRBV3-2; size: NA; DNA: TGTGCCAGCAGCCAAGGAAACTCCGGGACAGGGTTCCCTGAAGCTTTCTTT; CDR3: CASSQGNSGTGFPEAFF
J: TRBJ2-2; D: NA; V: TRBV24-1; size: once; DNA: TGTGCCACCAGTGATTTGGGACAGAACACCGGGGAGCTGTTTTTT; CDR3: CATSDLGQNTGELFF